The rows below give T cell receptor beta chains drawn from one sample of a study of regulatory T cells in long-lasting Graves disease. TCRdb recomputed calls from the multiplex PCR reads with MiXCR, one row per CDR3 protein. This table holds roughly 380,000 distinct CDR3 sequences, over 15% found once. These same records also appear under a second study, on T cells in Graves' hyperthyroidism and ophthalmopathy.

The sequencing used peripheral blood mononuclear cells (PBMCs), collected at new diagnosis, from a patient treated with antithyroid drugs. These receptors originate from a man between 40 and 49 years old with Graves disease. Both conserved end residues are part of each CDR3. D genes are given only for firm matches. Size tells how often a clone was seen (once, few, many) or the class of an expanded clone, and some rows leave it out.

TRBD1,TRBV12-3/TRBV12-4,few,19,TRBJ1-6,TGTGCCAGCACTTTGGGTGGGACAGGGATTAGCTCCTATAATTCACCCCTCCACTTT,CASTLGGTGISSYNSPLHF
.,TRBV4-2,.,13,TRBJ2-5,TGTGCCAGCAGCCAAGGGCTAGTGGAGACCCAGTACTTC,CASSQGLVETQYF
TRBD2,TRBV20-1,many,13,TRBJ2-5,TGCAGTGCCGTTTCCGGGGGAGGGGAGACCCAGTACTTC,CSAVSGGGETQYF
TRBD1,TRBV5-1,many,15,TRBJ1-2,TGCGCCAGCAGCTTGGCCGCGGGACAGGGAGGCGGCTACACCTTC,CASSLAAGQGGGYTF
TRBD1,TRBV6-1,few,13,TRBJ2-7,TGTGCCAGCAGTGGACAGGGGTCCTACGAGCAGTACTTC,CASSGQGSYEQYF
TRBD1,TRBV7-9,many,18,TRBJ2-7,TGTGCCAGCAGCTTAAAGCTCGGTGTCGGGGACAGGGGCTACGAGCAGTACTTC,CASSLKLGVGDRGYEQYF
TRBD2,TRBV5-1,.,14,TRBJ2-1,TGCGCCAGCAGCTTGCAATTAGCGGGAAATGAGCAGTTCTTC,CASSLQLAGNEQFF
.,TRBV20-1,.,13,TRBJ1-4,TGCAGTGCTCAGGGTGGGACTAATGAAAAACTGTTTTTT,CSAQGGTNEKLFF
.,TRBV12-5,.,17,TRBJ2-2,TGTGCTAGTGGTTTGGTGCCGGGGGCCGGGAACACCGGGGAGCTGTTTTTT,CASGLVPGAGNTGELFF
TRBD1,TRBV29-1,.,12,TRBJ2-3,TGCAGCGCCGAAGGGGGCCCAGATACGCAGTATTTT,CSAEGGPDTQYF
TRBD2,TRBV27,many,17,TRBJ2-3,TGTGCCAGCAGCAACGAGGTAGCGGGGGGCTACACAGATACGCAGTATTTT,CASSNEVAGGYTDTQYF
TRBD1,TRBV5-1,few,14,TRBJ1-1,TGCGCCAGCAGCGCGACAGGGGGCGAAGGTGAAGCTTTCTTT,CASSATGGEGEAFF
TRBD1,TRBV7-3,many,17,TRBJ2-3,TGTGCCAGCAGCGCCCTCCCGGGACAGGGGAGCACAGATACGCAGTATTTT,CASSALPGQGSTDTQYF
TRBD1,TRBV6-9,many,16,TRBJ1-5,TGTGCCAGCAGTTTGCTCGGGACAGGGGTGAATCAGCCCCAGCATTTT,CASSLLGTGVNQPQHF
.,TRBV7-9,.,11,TRBJ1-4,TGTGCCGCGGGGGCCGGCGAAAAACTGTTTTTT,CAAGAGEKLFF
TRBD2,TRBV5-1,many,14,TRBJ2-7,TGCGCCAGCAGCTTGGTAGCGGGGGTTTACGAGCAGTACTTC,CASSLVAGVYEQYF